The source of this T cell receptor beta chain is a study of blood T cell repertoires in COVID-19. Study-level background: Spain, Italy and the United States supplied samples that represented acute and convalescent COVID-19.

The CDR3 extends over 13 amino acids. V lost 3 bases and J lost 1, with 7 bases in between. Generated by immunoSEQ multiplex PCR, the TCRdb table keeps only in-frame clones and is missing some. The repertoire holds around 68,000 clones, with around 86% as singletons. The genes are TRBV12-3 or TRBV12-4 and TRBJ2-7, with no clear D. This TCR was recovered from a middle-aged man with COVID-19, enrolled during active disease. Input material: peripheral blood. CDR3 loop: CASSFDTSYEQYF. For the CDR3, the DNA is TGTGCCAGCAGTTTTGACACTTCCTACGAGCAGTACTTC.